A selection of T cell receptor beta chains follows, all from one sample in a study of T cells in localized non-small cell lung cancer. The protocol was immunoSEQ multiplex PCR, while the TCRdb copy is restricted to in-frame clones and leaves out a portion. The profile shows 18,000 or so clones, 70% to 90% of them singletons. The material was peripheral blood, obtained before any cancer treatment. These receptors all come from a man aged 40 to 70 with stage I lung adenocarcinoma. Both conserved end residues are part of each CDR3.

TRBV29-1	TRBJ1-1	CSVPGHTNTEAFF
TRBV9	TRBJ2-7	CASSHGTGFPEQYF
TRBV7-2	TRBJ2-7	CASSLAPGLPYEQYF
TRBV5-8	TRBJ1-1	CASCAGIGARRNTEAFF
TRBV29-1	TRBJ2-5	CSVWGGEQYF
TRBV5-4	TRBJ1-1	CASSLYRGRGGTEAFF
TRBV28	TRBJ1-2	CAGSPGQLYGYTF
TRBV19	TRBJ2-2	CATKRAITGELFF
TRBV7-9	TRBJ2-3	CASSSVAGQGTTDTQYF
TRBV7-9	TRBJ1-1	CASSPRDHSDTEAFF
TRBV6-5	TRBJ2-7	CASSARQGAPHEQYF
TRBV7-8	TRBJ2-1	CASSFPAQHNEQFF
TRBV10-2	TRBJ1-5	CASSERSINQPQHF
TRBV30	TRBJ2-7	CAWSADDGVYEQYF
TRBV19	TRBJ1-1	CASSIARDSEAFF
TRBV19	TRBJ2-2	CASSIRRAWKGTGELFF